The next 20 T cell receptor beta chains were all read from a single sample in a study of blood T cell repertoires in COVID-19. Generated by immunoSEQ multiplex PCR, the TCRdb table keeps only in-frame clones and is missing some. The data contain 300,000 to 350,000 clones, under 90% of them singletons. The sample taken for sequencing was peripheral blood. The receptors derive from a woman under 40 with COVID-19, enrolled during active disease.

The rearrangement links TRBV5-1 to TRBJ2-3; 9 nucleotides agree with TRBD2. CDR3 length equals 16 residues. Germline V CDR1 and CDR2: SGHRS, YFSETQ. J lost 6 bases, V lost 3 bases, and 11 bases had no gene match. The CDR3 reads CASSSTGLASLDTQYF. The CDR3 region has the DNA TGCGCCAGCAGCTCCACGGGACTAGCCTCTTTGGATACGCAGTATTTT.

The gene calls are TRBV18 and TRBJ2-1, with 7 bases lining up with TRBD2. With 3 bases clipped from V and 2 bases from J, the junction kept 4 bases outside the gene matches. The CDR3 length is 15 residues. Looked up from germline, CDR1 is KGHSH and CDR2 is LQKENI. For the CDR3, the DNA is TGTGCCAGCTCACCCGGGACTACCACCTACAATGAGCAGTTCTTC. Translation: CASSPGTTTYNEQFF.

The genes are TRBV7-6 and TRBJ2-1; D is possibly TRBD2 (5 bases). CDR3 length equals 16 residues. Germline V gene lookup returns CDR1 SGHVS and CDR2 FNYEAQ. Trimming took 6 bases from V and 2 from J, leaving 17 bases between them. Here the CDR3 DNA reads TGTGCCAGCAGTCCCGGGGTGGTGCTCCCCTACAATGAGCAGTTCTTC. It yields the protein CASSPGVVLPYNEQFF.

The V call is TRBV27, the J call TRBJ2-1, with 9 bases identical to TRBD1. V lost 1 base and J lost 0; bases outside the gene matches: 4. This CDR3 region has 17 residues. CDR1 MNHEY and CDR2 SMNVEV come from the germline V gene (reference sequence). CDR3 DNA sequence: TGTGCCAGCAGTTTATTCACAGGGGGCTACTCCTACAATGAGCAGTTCTTC. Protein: CASSLFTGGYSYNEQFF.

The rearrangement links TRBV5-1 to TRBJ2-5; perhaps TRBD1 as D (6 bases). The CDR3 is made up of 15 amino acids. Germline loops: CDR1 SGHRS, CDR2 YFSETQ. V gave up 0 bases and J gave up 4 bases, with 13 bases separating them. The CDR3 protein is CASSLGTAGAETQYF. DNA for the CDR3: TGCGCCAGCAGCTTGGGGACAGCCGGGGCAGAGACCCAGTACTTC. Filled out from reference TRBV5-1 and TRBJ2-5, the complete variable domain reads KAGVTQTPRYLIKTRGQQVTLSCSPISGHRSVSWYQQTPGQGLQFLFEYFSETQRNKGNFPGRFSGRQFSNSRSEMNVSTLELGDSALYLCASSLGTAGAETQYFGPGTRLLVL.

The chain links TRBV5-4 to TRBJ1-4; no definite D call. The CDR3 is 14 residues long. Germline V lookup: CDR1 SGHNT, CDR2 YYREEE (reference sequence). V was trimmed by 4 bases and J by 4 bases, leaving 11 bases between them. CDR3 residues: CASSIKPNNEKLFF. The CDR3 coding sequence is TGTGCCAGCAGCATCAAGCCCAATAATGAAAAACTGTTTTTT.

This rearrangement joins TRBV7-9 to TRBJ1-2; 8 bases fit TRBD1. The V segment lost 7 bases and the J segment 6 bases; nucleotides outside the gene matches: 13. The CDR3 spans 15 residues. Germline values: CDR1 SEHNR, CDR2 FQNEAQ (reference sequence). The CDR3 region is CASIRTGSSSDGYTF. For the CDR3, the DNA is TGTGCCAGCATTCGGACAGGGAGCTCCTCTGATGGCTACACCTTC.

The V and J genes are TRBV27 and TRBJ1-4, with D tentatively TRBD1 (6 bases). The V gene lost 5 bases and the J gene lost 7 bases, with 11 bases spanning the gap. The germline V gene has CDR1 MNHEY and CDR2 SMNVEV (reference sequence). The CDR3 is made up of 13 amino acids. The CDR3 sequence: CASSNRAREKLFF. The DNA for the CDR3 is TGTGCCAGCAGTAACAGGGCGCGTGAAAAACTGTTTTTT.

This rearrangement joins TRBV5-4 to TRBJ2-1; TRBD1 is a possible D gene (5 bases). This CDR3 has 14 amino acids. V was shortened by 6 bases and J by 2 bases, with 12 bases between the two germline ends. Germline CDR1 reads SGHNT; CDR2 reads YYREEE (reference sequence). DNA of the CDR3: TGTGCCAGCAATAAGGGGTCCCCCTACAATGAGCAGTTCTTC. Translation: CASNKGSPYNEQFF.

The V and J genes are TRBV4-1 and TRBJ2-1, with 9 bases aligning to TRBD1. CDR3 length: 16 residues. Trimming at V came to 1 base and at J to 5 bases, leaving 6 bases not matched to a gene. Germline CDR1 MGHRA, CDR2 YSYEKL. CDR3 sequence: CASSQGPGQGNNEQFF. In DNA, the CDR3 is TGCGCCAGCAGCCAAGGGCCGGGACAGGGTAACAATGAGCAGTTCTTC.

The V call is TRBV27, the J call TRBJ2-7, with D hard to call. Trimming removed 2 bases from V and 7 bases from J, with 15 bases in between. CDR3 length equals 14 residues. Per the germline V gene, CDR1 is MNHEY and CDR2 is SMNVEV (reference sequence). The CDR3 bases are TGTGCCAGCAGTTTACGCCCCTTACTCGGGGAGCAGTACTTC. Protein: CASSLRPLLGEQYF.

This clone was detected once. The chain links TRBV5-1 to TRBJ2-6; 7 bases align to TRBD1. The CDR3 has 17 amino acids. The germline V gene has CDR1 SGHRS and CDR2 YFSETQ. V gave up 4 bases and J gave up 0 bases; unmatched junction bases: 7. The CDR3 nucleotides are TGCGCCAGCAGCGTACAGGGGTCCCCCTCTGGGGCCAACGTCCTGACTTTC. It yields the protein CASSVQGSPSGANVLTF.

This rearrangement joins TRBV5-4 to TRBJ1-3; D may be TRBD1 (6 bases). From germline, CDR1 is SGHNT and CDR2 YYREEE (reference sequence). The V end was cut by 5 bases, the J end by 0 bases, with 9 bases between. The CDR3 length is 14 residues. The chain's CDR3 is CASRMDSSGNTIYF. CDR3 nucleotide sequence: TGTGCCAGCAGGATGGACAGCTCTGGAAACACCATATATTTT.

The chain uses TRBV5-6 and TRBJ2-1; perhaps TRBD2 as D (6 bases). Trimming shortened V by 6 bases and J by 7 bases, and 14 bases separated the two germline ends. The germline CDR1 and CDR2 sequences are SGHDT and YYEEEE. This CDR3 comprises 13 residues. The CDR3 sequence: CASNWGDGNEQFF. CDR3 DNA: TGTGCCAGCAATTGGGGGGATGGGAATGAGCAGTTCTTC. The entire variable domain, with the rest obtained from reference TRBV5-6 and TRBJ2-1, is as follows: DAGVTQSPTHLIKTRGQQVTLRCSPKSGHDTVSWYQQALGQGPQFIFQYYEEEERQRGNFPDRFSGHQFPNYSSELNVNALLLGDSALYLCASNWGDGNEQFFGPGTRLTVL.

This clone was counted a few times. The CDR3 DNA reads as TGTGCCAGCAGTGGTAGGGACAGGGTAAGAGGCGGCTACACCTTC. Encoded protein: CASSGRDRVRGGYTF. The chain couples TRBV2 to TRBJ1-2, with 9 positions matching TRBD1. The CDR3 has 15 residues. V dropped 4 bases and J dropped 8; count of bases not matched to a gene: 11. Germline V CDR1 and CDR2: SNHLY, FYNNEI.

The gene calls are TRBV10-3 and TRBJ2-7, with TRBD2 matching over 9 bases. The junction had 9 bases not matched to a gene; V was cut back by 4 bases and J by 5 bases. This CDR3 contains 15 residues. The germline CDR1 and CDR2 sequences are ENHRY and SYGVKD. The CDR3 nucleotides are TGTGCCATCAGTGGTTTGGGACTAGCTGTCCACGAGCAGTACTTC. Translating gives CAISGLGLAVHEQYF.

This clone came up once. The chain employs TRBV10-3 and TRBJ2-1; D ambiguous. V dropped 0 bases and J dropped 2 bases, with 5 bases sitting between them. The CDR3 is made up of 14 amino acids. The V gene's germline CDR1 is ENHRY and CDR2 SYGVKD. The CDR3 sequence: CAISESAAYNEQFF. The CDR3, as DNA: TGTGCCATCAGTGAGTCGGCGGCCTACAATGAGCAGTTCTTC.

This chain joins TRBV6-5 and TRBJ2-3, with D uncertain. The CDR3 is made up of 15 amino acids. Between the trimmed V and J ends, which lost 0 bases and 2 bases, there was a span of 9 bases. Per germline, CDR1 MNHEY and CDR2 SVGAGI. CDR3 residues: CASSYSPGFTDTQYF. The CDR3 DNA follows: TGTGCCAGCAGTTACTCGCCAGGTTTCACAGATACGCAGTATTTT.

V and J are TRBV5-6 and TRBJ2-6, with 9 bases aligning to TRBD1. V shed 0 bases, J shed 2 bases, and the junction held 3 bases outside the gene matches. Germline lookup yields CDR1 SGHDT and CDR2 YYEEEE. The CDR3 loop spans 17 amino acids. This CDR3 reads CASSLATGGAGANVLTF. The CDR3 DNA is TGTGCCAGCAGCTTGGCCACAGGGGGCGCTGGGGCCAACGTCCTGACTTTC. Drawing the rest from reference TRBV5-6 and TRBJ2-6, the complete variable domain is DAGVTQSPTHLIKTRGQQVTLRCSPKSGHDTVSWYQQALGQGPQFIFQYYEEEERQRGNFPDRFSGHQFPNYSSELNVNALLLGDSALYLCASSLATGGAGANVLTFGAGSRLTVL.

This CDR3 is CASSANTDTQYF. In DNA form, the CDR3 reads TGCGCCAGCAGCGCTAACACAGATACGCAGTATTTT. The V call is TRBV5-1, the J call TRBJ2-3; no reliable D call. Germline CDR1 SGHRS, CDR2 YFSETQ. Trimming shortened V by 4 bases and J by 2 bases, and 5 bases separated the two germline ends. CDR3 length: 12 amino acids.